Following are 9 T cell receptor beta chains from one sample sequenced in a study of identical twins. A single record per CDR3 protein comes from TCRdb applying MiXCR to the 5' RACE reads. This table holds 460,000 or so distinct CDR3 sequences, about 14% found once. Another study also made use of these data, one on yellow fever vaccine responses in identical twins.

The sequencing sample was made of CD4+ T cells sorted from blood. Receptor source: a woman aged 18-30 years in good health.

This clonotype was counted a few times. The chain carries TRBV15 and TRBJ1-2; a possible D gene is TRBD1 (6 bases). Germline CDR1 LNHNV, CDR2 YYDKDF (reference sequence). V lost 1 base, J lost 0 bases, and 15 bases lay in between. The CDR3 covers 17 residues. The CDR3 coding sequence is TGTGCCACCAGCAGAGCCGGGGGCCGATCAACTAACTATGGCTACACCTTC. The encoded protein is CATSRAGGRSTNYGYTF.

The table lists this clonotype with a few counts. The CDR3 loop reads CASSPGDRGQFF. The CDR3 nucleotides are TGTGCCAGCAGCCCCGGCGACAGGGGGCAGTTCTTC. The chain links TRBV7-9 to TRBJ2-1, with 8 bases lining up with TRBD1. Germline CDR1 and CDR2: SEHNR and FQNEAQ (reference sequence). The CDR3 is 12 residues long. Germline trimming cut 5 bases from V and 12 bases from J; bases unmatched to any gene: 6. The full variable domain, with the rest looked up from reference TRBV7-9 and TRBJ2-1, is DTGVSQNPRHKITKRGQNVTFRCDPISEHNRLYWYRQTLGQGPEFLTYFQNEAQLEKSRLLSDRFSAERPKGSFSTLEIQRTEQGDSAMYLCASSPGDRGQFFGPGTRLTVL.

This clonotype was seen at least ten times. V is TRBV6-2 or TRBV6-3 and J is TRBJ1-5; 7 bases are shared with TRBD1. Looked up from germline, CDR1 is MNHEY and CDR2 is SVGEGT. The CDR3 extends over 13 amino acids. V lost 6 bases to trimming and J lost 2 bases; unmatched junction nucleotides: 1. CDR3 nucleotide sequence: TGTGCCAGCAGAGACAGGGGCAATCAGCCCCAGCATTTT. Its protein is CASRDRGNQPQHF.

This clonotype was counted a few times. The chain uses TRBV10-3 and TRBJ2-5; D unresolved. Trimming stripped 3 bases from V and 5 bases from J, with 7 bases between. The CDR3 runs to 12 residues. CDR1 and CDR2 from the germline V gene are ENHRY and SYGVKD. The CDR3 DNA is TGTGCCATCAGTGAACGTCAGGAGACCCAGTACTTC. Residues: CAISERQETQYF.

The chain links TRBV4-1 to TRBJ2-7; D remains ambiguous. V shed 0 bases and J shed 2 bases, with 8 bases lying between them. Germline V gives CDR1 MGHRA, CDR2 YSYEKL. This CDR3 comprises 14 residues. CDR3 amino acids: CASSQDTATYEQYF. The CDR3 DNA sequence: TGCGCCAGCAGCCAAGATACGGCAACCTACGAGCAGTACTTC.

This clonotype appeared a few times. The rearrangement uses TRBV4-3 and TRBJ2-3; D is ambiguous. CDR3 length: 13 residues. The germline V and J ends were trimmed by 3 bases and 0 bases, with 4 bases remaining between them. CDR1 is LGHNA, CDR2 YSLEER, per germline. The CDR3 here is CASSHPSTDTQYF. In DNA form, the CDR3 reads TGCGCCAGCAGCCACCCTAGCACAGATACGCAGTATTTT.

This clonotype has only a few counts. The chain employs TRBV20-1 and TRBJ2-3, with D perhaps TRBD1 or TRBD2 (5 bases each). From germline, CDR1 is DFQATT and CDR2 SNEGSKA (reference sequence). V was pared by 0 bases and J by 1 base, with 17 bases between. The CDR3 is 17 residues long. In DNA, the CDR3 is TGCAGTGCTAGAGATGAGTGGGGGACCGACCGCACAGATACGCAGTATTTT. Translating gives CSARDEWGTDRTDTQYF.

This clonotype has more than one count but fewer than ten. The rearrangement joins TRBV5-1 to TRBJ1-5, with no clear D. This CDR3 region has 17 residues. CDR1 and CDR2 from the germline V gene are SGHRS and YFSETQ. V was shortened by 4 bases and J by 0 bases, with 17 bases between the two germline ends. The CDR3 protein is CASSIGPNVNSNQPQHF. CDR3 DNA sequence: TGCGCCAGCAGCATCGGACCGAACGTTAATAGCAATCAGCCCCAGCATTTT.

The chain couples TRBV5-1 to TRBJ2-5, with 13 bases that match TRBD2. The CDR3 length is 14 residues. J lost 3 bases, V lost 4 bases, and 0 bases had no gene match. Germline V gene data show CDR1 as SGHRS and CDR2 as YFSETQ. The CDR3: CASSTSGGEETQYF. The CDR3 coding sequence is TGCGCCAGCAGCACTAGCGGGGGGGAAGAGACCCAGTACTTC.